This note documents a single T cell receptor beta chain sequence. Its matching antigen is unknown. The data are from a study of T cell repertoires in cytomegalovirus infection. Study details: Both CMV infection and a matching HLA type were indicated by public TCR beta signatures.

Whole-study findings and limits: The cumulative frequency of public TCR beta families identified carriers of CMV plus the relevant HLA. It was HLA-C-restricted CMV-specific TCR beta clonotypes that dominated the response ex vivo.

TCRdb passed the reads through MiXCR, listing each CDR3 protein once. Here the sample spans roughly 310,000 distinct CDR3 sequences, 25% to 35% being singletons. Germline CDR1 is SGHNT and CDR2 is YYREEE (reference sequence). This CDR3 is built from 15 residues. V shed 1 base, J shed 1 base, and the junction held 4 bases outside the gene matches. The chain combines TRBV5-4 with TRBJ1-1; 7 bases align to TRBD1. This specimen was cultured PBMCs, taken from culture after CMV antigen stimulation. The receptor was derived from a human donor in good health (CMV status not recorded). Some clones in this sample may be carry-over from other donors' samples. The CDR3 is CASSLTRQGNTEAFF. The DNA of the CDR3 is TGTGCCAGCAGCTTGACGCGACAGGGGAACACTGAAGCTTTCTTT.